This entry lists 25 T cell receptor beta chains sequenced from one sample in a study of control samples from healthy donors and cancer patients. The method was immunoSEQ multiplex PCR; TCRdb's version includes in-frame clones alone and lacks a portion of them. The sample has roughly 80,000 clones; 70% to 90% are singletons. Sequencing was performed on blood. Source of these receptors: a woman aged 45-65 years in good health.

This sequence joins TRBV5-1 and TRBJ1-5, with D hard to call. Germline loops: CDR1 SGHRS, CDR2 YFSETQ. The CDR3 has 15 amino acids. Trimming took off 4 bases at V and 2 bases at J, with 13 bases between the two ends. The CDR3 protein is CASSPDGQGNQPQHF. CDR3 DNA: TGCGCCAGCAGCCCTGACGGTCAGGGCAATCAGCCCCAGCATTTT.

V is TRBV12-3 or TRBV12-4 and J is TRBJ2-3, with a weak D call TRBD2 (5 bases). CDR3 length: 13 amino acids. The V and J ends lost 6 bases and 6 bases respectively, with 13 bases between them. CDR3 DNA sequence: TGTGCCAGCAGCCCTGGGGAGAGGGATACGCAGTATTTT. It is translated as CASSPGERDTQYF.

The chain combines TRBV6-1 with TRBJ2-7; perhaps D is TRBD1 or TRBD2 (6 bases each). Germline V lookup: CDR1 MNHNS, CDR2 SASEGT. The CDR3 consists of 14 residues. Trimming took 3 bases from V and 0 from J, leaving 9 bases between them. The CDR3 protein is CASSDRGLSYEQYF. The DNA of the CDR3 is TGTGCCAGCAGTGACAGGGGACTCTCCTACGAGCAGTACTTC.

Comment on this clone: A much more abundant neighbour one base away suggests this may be a read error. The sample holds other DNA sequences that translate to the same CDR3. J is TRBJ1-2 and V is TRBV25-1; possibly TRBD1 for D (6 bases). The V end was cut by 6 bases, the J end by 0 bases, with 14 bases between. This CDR3 region has 15 residues. CDR1 MGHDK and CDR2 SYGVNS come from the germline V gene. CDR3 DNA: TGTGCCAGCAGAGGGCTTGGGACAACTAACTATGGCTACACCTTC. Its protein product is CASRGLGTTNYGYTF.

CDR3 residues: CASSGRTSGGTDTQYF. In DNA form, the CDR3 reads TGTGCCAGCAGCGGAAGGACTAGCGGGGGCACAGATACGCAGTATTTT. The chain carries TRBV5-6 and TRBJ2-3; TRBD2 matches 12 bases. The CDR3 runs 16 residues. V gave up 4 bases and J gave up 1 base; unmatched junction bases: 4. Germline CDR1 and CDR2: SGHDT and YYEEEE.

This sequence joins TRBV7-9 and TRBJ1-2; 7 bases agree with TRBD1. J lost 4 bases, V lost 6 bases, and 8 bases had no gene match. Germline V gives CDR1 SEHNR, CDR2 FQNEAQ (reference sequence). The CDR3 runs 14 residues. In DNA, the CDR3 is TGTGCCAGCAGTGGCGGGACAGTAAGCTATGGCTACACCTTC. It specifies CASSGGTVSYGYTF.

This chain joins TRBV9 and TRBJ1-1; D is undetermined. Germline V CDR1 and CDR2: SGDLS, YYNGEE. There are 15 residues in the CDR3. The V gene lost 0 bases and the J gene lost 2 bases, with 11 bases spanning the gap. The DNA of the CDR3 is TGTGCCAGCAGCGTAGATTTCAGACCTAACACTGAAGCTTTCTTT. Translating gives CASSVDFRPNTEAFF.

As for this clone: Other nucleotide sequences from this sample produce the same CDR3. V gene TRBV10-2 combines with J gene TRBJ1-2; D is ambiguous. Germline values: CDR1 WSHSY, CDR2 SAAADI. The CDR3 totals 11 residues. The V end lost 11 bases, the J end lost 5 bases, and 12 bases lay between the germline ends. This CDR3 is CASGDGYGYTF. DNA of the CDR3: TGCGCCTCCGGGGATGGGTATGGCTACACCTTC.

The genes are TRBV5-5 and TRBJ2-5; 11 nucleotides align to TRBD1. The CDR3 has 14 amino acids. The V gene end was trimmed by 3 bases and the J gene end by 10 bases; junction bases not matched to a gene: 8. Germline V CDR1 and CDR2: SGHKS, YYEKEE (reference sequence). The CDR3 protein is CASSSPGQGVDQYF. The CDR3 DNA follows: TGTGCCAGCAGCTCTCCGGGACAGGGGGTTGACCAGTACTTC.

With regard to this clone: The same CDR3 can be traced to other DNA sequences in this sample. The chain is built from TRBV6-1 and TRBJ2-1; no definite D call. Germline V lookup: CDR1 MNHNS, CDR2 SASEGT. V lost 0 bases and J lost 3, with 12 bases in between. There are 16 residues in the CDR3. The CDR3 spells CASSEARDRHYNEQFF. The CDR3 bases are TGTGCCAGCAGTGAAGCGCGAGACCGACACTACAATGAGCAGTTCTTC.

This chain connects TRBV6-5 to TRBJ1-3; TRBD1 agrees at 7 bases. The V gene end was trimmed by 3 bases and the J gene end by 8 bases; junction bases not matched to a gene: 4. Germline V gene data show CDR1 as MNHEY and CDR2 as SVGAGI. There are 13 residues in the CDR3. Here the CDR3 DNA reads TGTGCCAGCAGTTATAGTCAGGGGGACACCATATATTTT. Translation: CASSYSQGDTIYF.

The chain is built from TRBV4-1 and TRBJ1-6; TRBD1 matches 8 bases. Germline V gene lookup returns CDR1 MGHRA and CDR2 YSYEKL. The junction had 7 bases not matched to a gene; V was cut back by 0 bases and J by 6 bases. The CDR3 loop spans 17 amino acids. The CDR3 loop is CASSQDSVGTGNSPLHF. CDR3 bases: TGCGCCAGCAGCCAAGATAGCGTTGGGACAGGTAATTCACCCCTCCACTTT.

This clone was detected only once. V and J are TRBV5-1 and TRBJ1-1; D may be TRBD1 (6 bases). V lost 0 bases, J lost 7 bases, and 10 bases lay in between. Germline values: CDR1 SGHRS, CDR2 YFSETQ. This CDR3 is built from 13 residues. The CDR3 DNA is TGCGCCAGCAGCTTGGCGACACAGGGTGAAGCTTTCTTT. Encoded protein: CASSLATQGEAFF.

J is TRBJ2-7 and V is TRBV6-1, with 7 bases that match TRBD1. The CDR3 has 17 residues. The V gene end was trimmed by 1 base and the J gene end by 0 bases; junction bases not matched to a gene: 9. Germline V gene sequence: CDR1 MNHNS, CDR2 SASEGT. The CDR3 reads CASSEDVTGAGSYEQYF. The CDR3 region has the DNA TGTGCCAGCAGTGAAGACGTAACAGGGGCAGGCTCCTACGAGCAGTACTTC.

The chain employs TRBV5-4 and TRBJ2-3, with TRBD2 matching 7 bases. Germline loops: CDR1 SGHNT, CDR2 YYREEE (reference sequence). J lost 3 bases, V lost 6 bases, and 7 bases had no gene match. The CDR3 runs to 14 residues. In DNA, the CDR3 is TGTGCCAGCACTAGCGGATATACTACAGATACGCAGTATTTT. Residues: CASTSGYTTDTQYF.

V gene TRBV5-4 combines with J gene TRBJ2-1, with 11 bases lining up with TRBD1. Looked up from germline, CDR1 is SGHNT and CDR2 is YYREEE (reference sequence). V dropped 4 bases and J dropped 7; count of bases not matched to a gene: 4. The CDR3 has 14 residues. CDR3: CASSRDRGVNEQFF. The DNA of the CDR3 is TGTGCCAGCAGCCGGGACAGGGGGGTAAATGAGCAGTTCTTC.

V usage is TRBV11-3 and J usage is TRBJ1-1, with no clear D. The CDR3 contains 14 residues. Looked up from germline, CDR1 is SGHNT and CDR2 is YENEEA. V was cut by 3 bases and J by 0 bases, with 8 bases left in between. CDR3 DNA sequence: TGTGCCAGCAGCTTCAATGGCGTGAACACTGAAGCTTTCTTT. Protein: CASSFNGVNTEAFF.

V is TRBV2 and J is TRBJ2-1; D gene ambiguous. The CDR3 extends over 12 amino acids. The germline V gene has CDR1 SNHLY and CDR2 FYNNEI. The germline V and J ends were trimmed by 5 bases and 6 bases, with 8 bases remaining between them. The CDR3 loop is CASSRSGNEQFF. The CDR3 nucleotides are TGTGCCAGCAGTCGAAGTGGCAATGAGCAGTTCTTC.

The V call is TRBV19, the J call TRBJ2-3; 10 nucleotides match TRBD2. The length of the CDR3 is 17 residues. Trimming at V came to 6 bases and at J to 2 bases, leaving 11 bases not matched to a gene. Germline values: CDR1 LNHDA, CDR2 SQIVND (reference sequence). DNA for the CDR3: TGTGCCAGTAGGATATCCGGGACTAGCGTCACCACAGATACGCAGTATTTT. Protein product: CASRISGTSVTTDTQYF.

The genes are TRBV11-2 and TRBJ1-1; D might be TRBD1 (6 bases). V was cut by 1 base and J by 5 bases, with 14 bases left in between. Looked up from germline, CDR1 is SGHAT and CDR2 is FQNNGV. This CDR3 is built from 15 residues. The CDR3 DNA follows: TGTGCCAGCAGCTTAGGGGGGGCGTGGGGAACTGAAGCTTTCTTT. The encoded protein is CASSLGGAWGTEAFF.

The chain carries TRBV16 and TRBJ2-3; D is uncertain. Per germline, CDR1 KGHSY and CDR2 FQNENV. This CDR3 comprises 14 residues. With 1 base removed from V and 4 bases from J, the gap between germline ends came to 9 bases. CDR3 nucleotide sequence: TGTGCCAGCAGCCAATTTTCGCCCCCAGATACGCAGTATTTT. It yields the protein CASSQFSPPDTQYF.

This clone was seen only once. The DNA of the CDR3 is TGTGCCAGCTCACCATTAGTAGTTTCCGGGACAGGAGCTGAAGCTTTCTTT. Its translation is CASSPLVVSGTGAEAFF. The rearrangement uses TRBV18 and TRBJ1-1; 8 bases are a match to TRBD1. This CDR3 has 17 amino acids. Germline V lookup: CDR1 KGHSH, CDR2 LQKENI. V trimming: 2 bases; J trimming: 6 bases; junction bases outside the gene matches: 14.

J is TRBJ1-1 and V is TRBV9; D perhaps matches TRBD1 (5 bases). The length of the CDR3 is 13 residues. Germline CDR1 and CDR2: SGDLS and YYNGEE. Trimming cost V 0 bases and J 11 bases, with 14 bases left between them. The CDR3 DNA is TGTGCCAGCAGCGTAGAAGGGAGGACAAGGGCTTTCTTT. Protein: CASSVEGRTRAFF.

Written as DNA, the CDR3 is TGCGCCAGCAGCTCGGGACAGGGTGGTGAAAAACTGTTTTTT. It translates to CASSSGQGGEKLFF. V and J are TRBV5-1 and TRBJ1-4, with 9 bases fitting TRBD1. The germline V gene has CDR1 SGHRS and CDR2 YFSETQ. CDR3 length: 14 amino acids. J lost 7 bases, V lost 3 bases, and 4 bases had no gene match.

The CDR3 region has the DNA TGTGCCAGCAGTTGGGGGTTAGGCCCCTACGAGCAGTACTTC. Amino acid sequence: CASSWGLGPYEQYF. The chain links TRBV6-1 to TRBJ2-7; either TRBD1 or TRBD2 may supply D (5 bases each). Germline V gene data show CDR1 as MNHNS and CDR2 as SASEGT. CDR3 length equals 14 residues. Trimming removed 5 bases from V and 2 bases from J, with 13 bases in between.